This record looks at one TCR beta chain sequence and its context. Its antigen remains unidentified. TCRdb re-called the 5' RACE reads; one entry per CDR3 protein, DNA not given. The ten top clones account for roughly 4.2%, within a sample of roughly 300,000 distinct CDR3 sequences. This specimen comes from a study of T cells expressing NK-cell markers. Broader study findings: The same clonotypes also predominated in the CD3+CD56-NKG2C+ fraction of several donors. The study found dominant NKG2C+ clonotypes at about 1.0-7.5% of CD8+ T cells in about six donors.

Germline V gene sequence: CDR1 GTSNPN, CDR2 SVGIG (reference sequence). CDR3 length equals 15 residues. Sequenced: blood T cells: a sorted CD56 or NKG2C T cell subset, CD4+ or CD8+ T cells, or bulk PBMC T cells (not recorded which). The chain joins TRBV30 to TRBJ1-1; the D call from TCRdb, TRBD1, cannot be confirmed without DNA. The TCR sequence derives from a woman aged 18-70 years in good health. The CDR3: CAWSVWDSRNTEAFF.